The rows below give T cell receptor beta chains drawn from one sample of a study of CD8 T cells in ankylosing spondylitis. MiXCR, run by TCRdb on the 5' RACE reads, gives a single entry per CDR3 protein. The table records a few hundred thousand distinct CDR3 sequences, around 7.6% of them present only once. The sample was blood, either unsorted or a sorted T cell fraction (not recorded which). Source of these receptors: a male donor with ankylosing spondylitis. CDR3s include the opening cysteine and the closing phenylalanine or tryptophan. A D gene is named only where the DNA matches it firmly. Some rows mark clone size as missing; the rest say once, few, many or name a class of expanded clone.

>TRBD2|TRBV6-1|few|TRBJ2-7
TGTGCCAGCAGTCGCCTAGCGGGAGGGGAAAAAGGCTACGAGCAGTACTTC
CASSRLAGGEKGYEQYF
>NA|TRBV25-1|NA|TRBJ1-3
TGTGCCAGCAGTCACTCAGGGACGGTTGGAAACACCATATATTTT
CASSHSGTVGNTIYF
>NA|TRBV11-2|NA|TRBJ2-7
TGTGCCAGCAGCTTAAACAGGGCAGTCAACGAGCAGTACTTC
CASSLNRAVNEQYF
>NA|TRBV28|many|TRBJ2-3
TGTGCCAGCAGCTCCGGGCAGGGGTTGAGCACAGATACGCAGTATTTT
CASSSGQGLSTDTQYF
>TRBD1|TRBV6-1|many|TRBJ1-1
TGTGCCAGCAGTCTTGGACAGGGACCACAAAACACTGAAGCTTTCTTT
CASSLGQGPQNTEAFF
>NA|TRBV5-1|NA|TRBJ1-2
TGCGCCAGCAGCCCTCCGATCGGGGGTGGAAGCTACACCTTC
CASSPPIGGGSYTF
>NA|TRBV20-1|few|TRBJ2-3
TGCAGTGCTCCCCCGGGGGGCACAGATACGCAGTATTTT
CSAPPGGTDTQYF
>TRBD2|TRBV14|NA|TRBJ2-7
TGTGCCAGCAGCCCGGTTATCCATCGTAGCGGGAGGGCACGCGAGCAGTACTTC
CASSPVIHRSGRAREQYF
>TRBD1|TRBV7-9|NA|TRBJ1-1
TGTGCCAGCAGCCCAGGGGGGAGCCGTGTTGGCACTGAAGCTTTCTTT
CASSPGGSRVGTEAFF
>NA|TRBV2|NA|TRBJ2-2
TGTGCCAGCAGTGCGACCGGTATCGGGGAGCTGTTTTTT
CASSATGIGELFF
>NA|TRBV24-1|few|TRBJ2-3
TGTGCCACCAGTGATGGTTGGAGCGCAGATACGCAGTATTTT
CATSDGWSADTQYF
>NA|TRBV5-1|NA|TRBJ2-7
TGCGCCAGCAGCACAGCGGTCCGGGACAACTCATACGAGCAGTACTTC
CASSTAVRDNSYEQYF
>NA|TRBV28|NA|TRBJ2-5
TGTGCCAGCAGTTTCCCCCTGGGGCGGGGGCGAGAGACCCAGTACTTC
CASSFPLGRGRETQYF
>NA|TRBV5-1|many|TRBJ2-5
TGCGCCAGCAGCTTGGGTCGGGAGACCCAGTACTTC
CASSLGRETQYF
>TRBD2|TRBV11-3|many|TRBJ2-3
TGTGCCAGCAGCTTAGGGACTTGGGGCTCATTCTTTGCGGGAGGTCACACAGATACGCAGTATTTT
CASSLGTWGSFFAGGHTDTQYF
>NA|TRBV5-1|few|TRBJ1-1
TGCGCCAGCAGCTTGAGGTCGATGAACACTGAAGCTTTCTTT
CASSLRSMNTEAFF
>NA|TRBV28|many|TRBJ1-1
TGTGCCAGCAGTTTAAGTCCCAGGAACACTGAAGCTTTCTTT
CASSLSPRNTEAFF
>NA|TRBV9|NA|TRBJ2-5
TGTGCCAGCAGCGTAGACTGGGGGCGCGAGACCCAGTACTTC
CASSVDWGRETQYF
>TRBD2|TRBV7-2|few|TRBJ2-1
TGTGCCAGCACCCTAGCGGGAGCCCACAATGAGCAGTTCTTC
CASTLAGAHNEQFF
>NA|TRBV10-3|many|TRBJ2-6
TGTGCCATCAGTGAGTCGCAGGGTTCTGGGGCCAACGTCCTGACTTTC
CAISESQGSGANVLTF